A single sample gave rise to the 14 T cell receptor beta chains below, sequenced in a study of identical twins. TCRdb re-analysed the 5' RACE reads in MiXCR, keeping a single row per CDR3 protein. The data show some 1,700,000 distinct CDR3 sequences, 32% seen once. Input material: cord blood. These TCRs come from a newborn girl in good health.

This rearrangement joins TRBV20-1 to TRBJ1-6, with D uncertain. CDR3 length: 15 amino acids. V was trimmed by 5 bases and J by 0 bases, leaving 11 bases between them. The germline CDR1 and CDR2 sequences are DFQATT and SNEGSKA (reference sequence). In DNA form, the CDR3 reads TGCAGTGCTCTTTACGGGAGCTCCTATAATTCACCCCTCCACTTT. It is translated as CSALYGSSYNSPLHF.

CDR3 region: CASTSRLAGVNEQYF. The CDR3 DNA is TGCGCCAGCACCTCTCGGCTAGCGGGAGTCAACGAGCAGTACTTC. V gene TRBV5-1 combines with J gene TRBJ2-7; 10 bases align to TRBD2. This CDR3 spans 15 amino acids. Germline CDR1 reads SGHRS; CDR2 reads YFSETQ. V gave up 6 bases and J gave up 5 bases; unmatched junction bases: 11.

The chain uses TRBV20-1 and TRBJ1-2; 9 positions match TRBD1. This CDR3 has 15 amino acids. J was trimmed by 2 bases and V by 4 bases; bases with no gene match: 8. CDR1 and CDR2 from the germline V gene are DFQATT and SNEGSKA (reference sequence). CDR3 protein: CSATKPGTGNYGYTF. CDR3 coding DNA: TGCAGTGCTACCAAGCCCGGGACAGGGAACTATGGCTACACCTTC.

This clonotype appeared a few times. This chain joins TRBV3-1 and TRBJ2-7, with 13 nucleotides matching TRBD2. In germline, CDR1 is LGHDT, CDR2 YNNKEL (reference sequence). The CDR3 totals 18 residues. V dropped 0 bases and J dropped 0; count of bases not matched to a gene: 5. The CDR3 nucleotides are TGTGCCAGCAGCCAAGAGGGGACTAGCGGGATCCCCTCCTACGAGCAGTACTTC. As protein: CASSQEGTSGIPSYEQYF.

This clonotype showed up just a few times. V gene TRBV29-1 combines with J gene TRBJ1-5, with D tentatively TRBD1 (6 bases). This CDR3 region has 12 residues. Germline assignment: CDR1 SQVTM and CDR2 ANQGSEA. V lost 4 bases, J lost 2 bases, and 6 bases lay in between. The CDR3, as DNA: TGCAGCGTTGCAGGGGGCAATCAGCCCCAGCATTTT. Residues: CSVAGGNQPQHF.

This chain uses TRBV29-1 with TRBJ1-2; 8 bases line up with TRBD1. J gave up 4 bases and V 5 bases, and 6 bases lay outside the gene matches. CDR1 SQVTM and CDR2 ANQGSEA come from the germline V gene. CDR3 length equals 13 residues. CDR3 DNA: TGCAGCGTTTCAGGGGGCCCGATCTATGGCTACACCTTC. Translating gives CSVSGGPIYGYTF.

V is TRBV7-2 and J is TRBJ2-4; D is undetermined. Gene TRBJ2-7 matches the end of the DNA better, so the J call may be wrong. Germline CDR1 and CDR2: SGHTA and FQGNSA. CDR3 size: 15 residues. This chain's CDR3 is CASSLFGPSSYEQYF. The CDR3 DNA reads TGTGCCAGCAGCTTATTTGGCCCCAGCTCCTACGAGCAGTACTTC.

Points on this clonotype: The junction shows a germline mismatch at one end, possibly a read error. The rearrangement joins TRBV11-2 to TRBJ1-6; D is perhaps TRBD1 (5 bases). CDR1 and CDR2 from the germline V gene are SGHAT and FQNNGV. The CDR3 runs 14 residues. The CDR3 sequence: CANSLGTYNSPLHF. In nucleotides, the CDR3 is TGTGCCAACAGCTTAGGGACGTATAATTCACCCCTCCACTTT.

This clonotype was observed a few times. The chain uses TRBV12-5 and TRBJ1-2, with 9 bases identical to TRBD1. This CDR3 has 16 residues. Germline V lookup: CDR1 LGHNT, CDR2 FRNRAP. Losses at the gene ends were 4 bases for V and 5 bases for J; bases not matched to a gene: 11. CDR3 region: CASGSSGTGSLYGYTF. CDR3 bases: TGTGCTAGTGGTTCGTCCGGGACAGGGTCCCTATATGGCTACACCTTC.

This clonotype was seen once. The chain has TRBV6-5 and TRBJ2-6; 7 bases map to TRBD1. The CDR3 is made up of 17 amino acids. CDR1 is MNHEY, CDR2 SVGAGI, per germline. The V and J ends lost 3 bases and 1 base, in that order; junction bases with no gene match: 6. CDR3 in amino acids: CASSYSSRGSGANVLTF. In DNA, the CDR3 is TGTGCCAGCAGTTATTCGTCCAGGGGGTCTGGGGCCAACGTCCTGACTTTC.

V is TRBV18 and J is TRBJ2-7, with TRBD1 matching over 7 bases. With V trimmed by 5 bases and J by 3 bases, 4 bases remained unmatched. Germline V gene lookup returns CDR1 KGHSH and CDR2 LQKENI. The CDR3 totals 13 residues. The CDR3 spells CASSTTGRYEQYF. CDR3 DNA: TGTGCCAGCTCAACGACAGGGCGCTACGAGCAGTACTTC.

This clonotype was observed a handful of times. The gene calls are TRBV7-4 and TRBJ1-5, with D perhaps matching TRBD1 (5 bases). From germline, CDR1 is SGHVT and CDR2 SQSDAQ. This CDR3 spans 14 amino acids. The V and J ends lost 8 bases and 3 bases respectively, with 14 bases between them. The CDR3 coding sequence is TGTGCCAGCGGGGCCAATGAAGTCAATCAGCCCCAGCATTTT. This gives the protein CASGANEVNQPQHF. The full variable domain, in which reference TRBV7-4 and TRBJ1-5 provide the parts outside the CDR3, is GAGVSQSPRYKVAKRGRDVALRCDSISGHVTLYWYRQTLGQGSEVLTYSQSDAQRDKSGRPSGRFSAERPERSVSTLKIQRTEQGDSAVYLCASGANEVNQPQHFGDGTRLSIL.

The chain has TRBV5-1 and TRBJ1-1; 8 positions match TRBD1. Germline V gene data show CDR1 as SGHRS and CDR2 as YFSETQ. This CDR3 contains 15 residues. Losses at the gene ends were 0 bases for V and 4 bases for J; bases not matched to a gene: 5. In nucleotides, the CDR3 is TGCGCCAGCAGCTTGGCAGGGGGCGATATCACTGAAGCTTTCTTT. This encodes CASSLAGGDITEAFF. Using reference TRBV5-1 and TRBJ1-1 for the parts outside the CDR3, the full variable domain is KAGVTQTPRYLIKTRGQQVTLSCSPISGHRSVSWYQQTPGQGLQFLFEYFSETQRNKGNFPGRFSGRQFSNSRSEMNVSTLELGDSALYLCASSLAGGDITEAFFGQGTRLTVV.

As to this clonotype: A much larger clone differs from this one at a single base, so this may be a read error. The rearrangement uses TRBV4-2 and TRBJ2-3; the match to TRBD1 covers 7 bases. The CDR3 contains 15 residues. Germline-derived CDR1 and CDR2 are LGHNA and YNFKEQ. Trimming took 2 bases from V and 5 from J; bases not matched to a gene: 7. CDR3 coding DNA: TGTGCCAGCAGCCAAAGCCCTACAGGGGTAGATACGCAGTATTTT. As protein: CASSQSPTGVDTQYF.